This section outlines one T cell receptor (beta chain) sequence together with its context. Its antigen is undetermined. The source of the sample is a study of T cell repertoires in cytomegalovirus infection. Across the study: Indications came from public TCR beta signatures; they pointed to CMV infection and to a matching HLA type.

TCRdb processed the reads anew with MiXCR; each CDR3 protein has one entry. The sample includes a few hundred thousand distinct CDR3 sequences, about 28% of them seen just once. The CDR3 length is 15 residues. The V segment lost 8 bases and the J segment 2 bases; nucleotides outside the gene matches: 3. Germline CDR1 reads SNHLY; CDR2 reads FYNNEI. This chain joins TRBV2 and TRBJ2-5, with 15 nucleotides matching TRBD2. This material consisted of cultured PBMCs, taken from culture after CMV antigen stimulation. This receptor was obtained from a human donor in good health (CMV status not recorded). Some clones in this sample may be carry-over from other donors' samples. The CDR3 region is CASLGLAGGQETQYF. The CDR3 region has the DNA TGTGCCAGCCTGGGACTAGCGGGGGGACAAGAGACCCAGTACTTC.